This TCR beta chain is from a study of monozygotic twins with inflammatory bowel disease. Study findings and constraints: Inverse Simpson values showed less TCRbeta diversity in IBD patients than in their healthy co-twins.

Remarks on this clonotype: Antigen specificity is unknown.

During cDNA synthesis, UMIs that each contained a 6-nucleotide sample barcode were added by means of template switching. Two rounds of nested PCR, of about 16 and 10 cycles, were run on TCRalpha and TCRbeta cDNA. TCRdb re-called the 5' RACE reads and catalogs CDR3 proteins one per entry, DNA excluded. The listing contains 400,000 to 500,000 distinct CDR3 sequences. The sample comprised blood. The receptor's source is a human donor with ulcerative colitis or Crohn's disease, or a healthy co-twin of an affected twin (not recorded which).

The CDR3 region is CASSSRQEDTGELFF. V gene TRBV5-4 combines with J gene TRBJ2-2; no DNA is available, so the TRBD1 call from TCRdb remains unchecked. The V gene's germline CDR1 is SGHNT and CDR2 YYREEE (reference sequence). The CDR3 has 15 residues.